This entry concerns a single T cell receptor beta chain. Its antigen is unidentified. This sample was included in a study of neoadjuvant nivolumab and ipilimumab in lung cancer. Study-level results: TCR richness and clonality were higher in tumors than adjacent uninvolved lung. TCR sequencing covered a small number of samples.

TCRdb keeps only in-frame clones here, not all; method: immunoSEQ multiplex PCR. Among 40,000 to 55,000 clones listed, 80% to 90% were seen once. Sequences were derived from blood, sampled before neoadjuvant nivolumab, alone or with ipilimumab. The receptor comes from an adult with non-small cell lung cancer. Some clones in this sample may be carry-over from other donors' samples.

The CDR3 sequence: CASSLSRSEAFF. Here the CDR3 DNA reads TGTGCCAGCAGCTTATCGAGATCTGAAGCTTTCTTT. This chain uses TRBV11-2 with TRBJ1-1; D gene unclear. Germline V gene lookup returns CDR1 SGHAT and CDR2 FQNNGV. The CDR3 runs to 12 residues. V lost 2 bases to trimming and J lost 6 bases, with 7 bases between them.